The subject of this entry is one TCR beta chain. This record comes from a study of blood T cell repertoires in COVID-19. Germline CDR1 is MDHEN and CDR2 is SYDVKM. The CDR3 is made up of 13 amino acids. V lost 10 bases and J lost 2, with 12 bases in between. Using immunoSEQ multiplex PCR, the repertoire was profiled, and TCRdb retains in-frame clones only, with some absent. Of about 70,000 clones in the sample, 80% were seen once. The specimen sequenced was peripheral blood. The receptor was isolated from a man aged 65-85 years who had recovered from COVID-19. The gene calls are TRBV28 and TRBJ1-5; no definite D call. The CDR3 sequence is CANAESRNQPQHF. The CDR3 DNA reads TGTGCCAACGCGGAGTCTCGCAATCAGCCCCAGCATTTT.